This TCR beta chain was observed in a study of metastatic and nonmetastatic thyroid tumors. CDR3 length: 13 residues. From germline, CDR1 is KGHDR and CDR2 SFDVKD. Losses at the gene ends were 8 bases for V and 4 bases for J; bases not matched to a gene: 6. Patients had received no treatment of any kind before thyroid surgery. This clone showed up many times. No antigen is known for it. Study-wide results and caveats: Significantly higher TCR beta diversity was reportedly seen in malignant thyroid tumors than benign nodules, in blood and tumor.

From the PCR reads, TCRdb re-called clones with MiXCR. The sample consists of fewer than 15,000 clones, 31% of them appearing once. The source material was tumor tissue. This chain connects TRBV24-1 to TRBJ1-1; 7 bases are shared with TRBD1. The TCR comes from a male donor with papillary thyroid cancer or a benign thyroid nodule (not recorded which). Some clones in this sample may be carry-over from other donors' samples. CDR3 DNA sequence: TGTGCCACCATATCTAGGACAGGCACTGAAGCTTTCTTT. Translating it yields CATISRTGTEAFF.